Described below is a single T cell receptor beta chain sequence and its context. This sample was included in a study of T cells in Graves' hyperthyroidism and ophthalmopathy. The germline gives CDR1 MDHEN, CDR2 SYDVKM. The CDR3 length is 14 residues. V was pared by 4 bases and J by 4 bases, with 4 bases of the junction left unmatched. Regions amplified from RNA transcripts were the TCR beta CDR3 regions. TCR CDR3 underwent first-round RT-PCR with the HTBI primer set. MiXCR was run by TCRdb on the multiplex PCR reads, yielding one entry per CDR3 protein. Here the sample spans around 600,000 distinct CDR3 sequences, approximately 15% being singletons. Clinical symptoms, serum thyroxine and TRAb, thyroid ultrasound and orbital computed tomography together formed the diagnostic basis.

What was sequenced was blood. This clonotype originated in a woman between 18 and 30 years old with Graves' ophthalmopathy. The V call is TRBV28, the J call TRBJ2-5, with 9 nucleotides matching TRBD2. The CDR3 DNA follows: TGTGCCAGCAGTTCACCACTAGCGGGAGAGACCCAGTACTTC. Its protein is CASSSPLAGETQYF.